This T cell receptor (beta chain) originates from a study of T cells in Graves' hyperthyroidism and ophthalmopathy. Background on the study: Blood from the periphery was taken at initial diagnosis, before any treatment.

Germline loops: CDR1 SGHTA, CDR2 FQGNSA. The CDR3 spans 18 residues. V lost 0 bases to trimming and J lost 4 bases; unmatched junction nucleotides: 7. General observations from the study: From stable hyperthyroidism, ophthalmopathy was set apart by a 13 V-J model.

TCR beta CDR3 regions were amplified from RNA transcripts. HTBI primers drove first-round RT-PCR of the TCR CDR3. TCRdb analysed the multiplex PCR reads with MiXCR anew, one entry per CDR3 protein. This sample has some 490,000 distinct CDR3 sequences, with 15% to 20% found just once. This clonotype came up a few times. Its antigen is unknown. Investigators excluded patients with uncontrolled infection, other autoimmune disease, pregnancy or lactation. The TCR originated in a woman aged 25 to 39 with Graves' ophthalmopathy. Sequenced sample: blood. This sequence joins TRBV7-2 and TRBJ2-2, with 11 nucleotides matching TRBD2. DNA of the CDR3: TGTGCCAGCAGCTTAGCCTTAATAGCGGGAGGGATCACCGGGGAGCTGTTTTTT. Amino acids: CASSLALIAGGITGELFF. Together with reference TRBV7-2 and TRBJ2-2, the CDR3 gives the full variable domain: GAGVSQSPSNKVTEKGKDVELRCDPISGHTALYWYRQSLGQGLEFLIYFQGNSAPDKSGLPSDRFSAERTGGSVSTLTIQRTQQEDSAVYLCASSLALIAGGITGELFFGEGSRLTVL.